This T cell receptor beta chain appears in the sequencing data of a study of T cell responses to AZD1222 COVID-19 vaccine. Study conclusions and caveats: Among spike-specific TCRs, nearly half reportedly target unmutated variant regions. Females outnumbered males among donors, who were mostly white British; clonal diversity was possibly underestimated.

Pooling covered second doses at about 4 or about 12 weeks. There are 16 residues in the CDR3. The V gene lost 4 bases and the J gene lost 8 bases, with 24 bases spanning the gap. Germline loops: CDR1 SGHRS, CDR2 YFSETQ. TCRdb's copy holds only in-frame clones and misses some; the assay was immunoSEQ multiplex PCR. The data show 86,000 or so clones, 85% to 90% seen once. In its sample, this clone was seen once. Its antigen is not identified. Specimen: peripheral blood, collected 28 days after the second AZD1222 dose. The sequence derives from an adult who received the AZD1222 COVID-19 vaccine. This sequence joins TRBV5-1 and TRBJ1-1; possibly TRBD1 for D (6 bases). CDR3 residues: CASSAQGTGAFGEAFF. CDR3 sequence (DNA): TGCGCCAGCAGCGCCCAAGGGACGGGGGCTTTTGGCGAAGCTTTCTTT.